The clone carrying this TCR beta chain was picked up one time. The CDR3 length is 15 residues. Germline V gives CDR1 SGHNT, CDR2 YYREEE (reference sequence). The V gene lost 4 bases and the J gene lost 2 bases, with 15 bases spanning the gap. This specimen belongs to a study of blood T cell repertoires in COVID-19. Methods used by the authors: Reference gene primer amplification yielded estimated nucleated cell counts. Profiled with immunoSEQ multiplex PCR; TCRdb holds only in-frame clones, not every one. Clonal size and the V and J genes are those of that table, whereas D and trimming came from the DNA. Of about 380,000 clones in the sample, roughly 80% are singletons; the top ten hold about 1%.

This TCR was recovered from a human donor with acute or convalescent COVID-19. The donor label of this sample is uncertain. The genes are TRBV5-4 and TRBJ1-2; the D gene is possibly TRBD1 (6 bases). The sequenced sample was peripheral blood. The CDR3 loop reads CASSLWETGNYGYTF. CDR3 in DNA: TGTGCCAGCAGCCTTTGGGAGACAGGAAACTATGGCTACACCTTC.